This T cell receptor (beta chain) was sequenced in a study of blood T cell repertoires in COVID-19. Profiled with immunoSEQ multiplex PCR; TCRdb holds only in-frame clones, not every one. The table shows roughly 110,000 clones, with more than 75% occurring only once. With 6 bases clipped from V and 1 base from J, the junction kept 8 bases outside the gene matches. Germline-derived CDR1 and CDR2 are LNHDA and SQIVND (reference sequence). The CDR3 is 15 amino acids. The chain couples TRBV19 to TRBJ1-1; 7 bases fit TRBD1. Material: peripheral blood. The receptor was derived from a woman aged 40 to 49 with acute or convalescent COVID-19. For the CDR3, the DNA is TGTGCCAGTAGCGTGACAGGGCCGAAGAACACTGAAGCTTTCTTT. Protein product: CASSVTGPKNTEAFF.